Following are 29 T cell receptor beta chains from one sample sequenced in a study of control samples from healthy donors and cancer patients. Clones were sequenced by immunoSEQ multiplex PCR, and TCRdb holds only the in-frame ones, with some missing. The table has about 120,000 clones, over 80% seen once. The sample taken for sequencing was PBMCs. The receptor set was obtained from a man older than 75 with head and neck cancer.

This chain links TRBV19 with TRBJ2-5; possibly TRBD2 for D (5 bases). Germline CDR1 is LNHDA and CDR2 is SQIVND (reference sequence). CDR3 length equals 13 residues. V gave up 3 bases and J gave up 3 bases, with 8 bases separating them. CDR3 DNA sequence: TGTGCCAGTAGTATCGACTACGAAGAGACCCAGTACTTC. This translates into CASSIDYEETQYF.

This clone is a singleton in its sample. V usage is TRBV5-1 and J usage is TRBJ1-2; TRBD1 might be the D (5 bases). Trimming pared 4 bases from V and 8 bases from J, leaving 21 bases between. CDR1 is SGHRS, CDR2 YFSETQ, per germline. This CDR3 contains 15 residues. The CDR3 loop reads CASSREVGAAGGYTF. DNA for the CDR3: TGCGCCAGCAGCAGGGAGGTAGGGGCCGCTGGAGGCTACACCTTC.

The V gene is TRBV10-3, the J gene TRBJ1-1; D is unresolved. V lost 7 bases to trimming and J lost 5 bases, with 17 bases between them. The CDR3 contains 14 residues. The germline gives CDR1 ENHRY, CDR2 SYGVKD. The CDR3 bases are TGTGCCATCATGAACTTGGACCGAGGGACTGAAGCTTTCTTT. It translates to CAIMNLDRGTEAFF.

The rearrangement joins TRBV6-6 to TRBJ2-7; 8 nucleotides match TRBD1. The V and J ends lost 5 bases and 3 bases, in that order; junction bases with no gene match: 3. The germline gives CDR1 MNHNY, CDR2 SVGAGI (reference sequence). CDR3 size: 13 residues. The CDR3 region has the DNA TGTGCCAGCAGTAAGGACAGGGACTACGAGCAGTACTTC. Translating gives CASSKDRDYEQYF.

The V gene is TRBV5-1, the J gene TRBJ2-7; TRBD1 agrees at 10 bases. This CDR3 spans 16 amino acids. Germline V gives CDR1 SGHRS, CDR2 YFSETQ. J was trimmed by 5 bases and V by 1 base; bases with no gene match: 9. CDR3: CASSLSIGQGGDEQYF. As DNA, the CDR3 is TGCGCCAGCAGCTTGTCAATTGGACAGGGGGGGGACGAGCAGTACTTC.

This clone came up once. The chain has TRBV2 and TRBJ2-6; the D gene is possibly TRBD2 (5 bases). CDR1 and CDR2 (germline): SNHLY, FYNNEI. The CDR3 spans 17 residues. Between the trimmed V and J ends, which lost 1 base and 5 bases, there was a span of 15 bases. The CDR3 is CASSEGGYGRRANVLTF. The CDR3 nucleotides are TGTGCCAGCAGTGAAGGAGGGTATGGCCGCAGGGCCAACGTCCTGACTTTC. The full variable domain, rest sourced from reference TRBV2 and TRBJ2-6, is EPEVTQTPSHQVTQMGQEVILRCVPISNHLYFYWYRQILGQKVEFLVSFYNNEISEKSEIFDDQFSVERPDGSNFTLKIRSTKLEDSAMYFCASSEGGYGRRANVLTFGAGSRLTVL.

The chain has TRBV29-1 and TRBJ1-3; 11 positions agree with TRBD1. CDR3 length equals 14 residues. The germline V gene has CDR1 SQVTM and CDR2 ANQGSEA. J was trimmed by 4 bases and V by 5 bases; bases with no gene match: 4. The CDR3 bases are TGCAGCGTTAGGACAGGGGGCCCAGGAAACACCATATATTTT. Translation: CSVRTGGPGNTIYF.

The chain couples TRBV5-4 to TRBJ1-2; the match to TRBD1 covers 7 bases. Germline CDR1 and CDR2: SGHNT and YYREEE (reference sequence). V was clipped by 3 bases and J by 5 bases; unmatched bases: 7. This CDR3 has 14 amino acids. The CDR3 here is CASSSKTGPYGYTF. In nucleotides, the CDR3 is TGTGCCAGCAGCTCGAAGACAGGGCCGTATGGCTACACCTTC.

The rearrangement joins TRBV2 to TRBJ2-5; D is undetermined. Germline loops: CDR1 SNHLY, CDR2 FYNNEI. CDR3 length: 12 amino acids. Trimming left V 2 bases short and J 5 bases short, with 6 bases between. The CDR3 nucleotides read TGTGCCAGCAGTGAACGACGGGAGACCCAGTACTTC. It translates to CASSERRETQYF.

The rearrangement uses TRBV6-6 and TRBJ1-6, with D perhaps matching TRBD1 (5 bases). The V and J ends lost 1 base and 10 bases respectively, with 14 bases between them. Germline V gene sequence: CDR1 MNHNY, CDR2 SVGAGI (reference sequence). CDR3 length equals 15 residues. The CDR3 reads CASSYLGGARSPLHF. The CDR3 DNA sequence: TGTGCCAGCAGTTACTTGGGTGGGGCTCGCTCACCCCTCCACTTT.

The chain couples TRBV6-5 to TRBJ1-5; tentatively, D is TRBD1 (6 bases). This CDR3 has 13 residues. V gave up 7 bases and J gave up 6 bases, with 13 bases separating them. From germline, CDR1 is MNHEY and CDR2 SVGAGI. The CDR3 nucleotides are TGTGCCAGCAAAAGGGGGGGTGGTCAGCCCCAGCATTTT. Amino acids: CASKRGGGQPQHF.

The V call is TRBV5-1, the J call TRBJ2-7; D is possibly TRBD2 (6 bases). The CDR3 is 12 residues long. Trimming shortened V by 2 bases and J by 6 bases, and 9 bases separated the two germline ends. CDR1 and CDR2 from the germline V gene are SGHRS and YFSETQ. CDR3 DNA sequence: TGCGCCAGCAGCTTAGGAGGGGTCGAGCAGTACTTC. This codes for CASSLGGVEQYF.

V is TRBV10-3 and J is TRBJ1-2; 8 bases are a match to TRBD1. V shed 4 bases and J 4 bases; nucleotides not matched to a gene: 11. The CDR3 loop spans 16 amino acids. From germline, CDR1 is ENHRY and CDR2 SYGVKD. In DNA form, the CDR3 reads TGTGCCATCAGTGGACTCGGACAGGGAGGAGTCTATGGCTACACCTTC. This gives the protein CAISGLGQGGVYGYTF.

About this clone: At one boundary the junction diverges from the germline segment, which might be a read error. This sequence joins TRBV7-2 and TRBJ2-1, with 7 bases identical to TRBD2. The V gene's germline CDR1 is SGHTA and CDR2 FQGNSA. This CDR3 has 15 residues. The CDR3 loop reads CASSFSSGPYSEQFF. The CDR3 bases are TGTGCCAGCAGCTTTTCTAGCGGACCCTACAGTGAGCAGTTCTTC. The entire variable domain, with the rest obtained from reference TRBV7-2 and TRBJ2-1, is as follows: GAGVSQSPSNKVTEKGKDVELRCDPISGHTALYWYRQSLGQGLEFLIYFQGNSAPDKSGLPSDRFSAERTGGSVSTLTIQRTQQEDSAVYLCASSFSSGPYSEQFFGPGTRLTVL.

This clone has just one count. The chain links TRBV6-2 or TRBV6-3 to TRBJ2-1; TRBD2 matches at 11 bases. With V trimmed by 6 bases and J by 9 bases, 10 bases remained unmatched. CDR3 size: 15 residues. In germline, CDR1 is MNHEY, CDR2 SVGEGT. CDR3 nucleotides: TGTGCCAGCAGCCTCCAACTAGCGGGAGCTGGTGAGCAGTTCTTC. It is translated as CASSLQLAGAGEQFF.

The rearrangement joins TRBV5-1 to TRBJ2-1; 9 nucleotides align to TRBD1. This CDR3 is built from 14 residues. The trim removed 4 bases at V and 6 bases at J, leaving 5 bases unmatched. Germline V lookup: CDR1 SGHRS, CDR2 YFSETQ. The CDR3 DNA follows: TGCGCCAGCAGCCGGGACAGGGCAGGCAATGAGCAGTTCTTC. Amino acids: CASSRDRAGNEQFF.

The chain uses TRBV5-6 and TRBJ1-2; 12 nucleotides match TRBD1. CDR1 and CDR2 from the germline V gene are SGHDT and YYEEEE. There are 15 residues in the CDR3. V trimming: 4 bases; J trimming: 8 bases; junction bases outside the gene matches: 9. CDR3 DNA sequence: TGTGCCAGCAGCGTGGGACAGGGGGCCCCTGGGGGCTACACCTTC. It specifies CASSVGQGAPGGYTF.

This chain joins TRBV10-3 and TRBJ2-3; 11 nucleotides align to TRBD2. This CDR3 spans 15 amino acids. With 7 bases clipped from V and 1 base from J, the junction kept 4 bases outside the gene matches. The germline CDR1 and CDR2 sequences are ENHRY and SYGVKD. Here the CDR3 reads CAIKGTSGRTDTQYF. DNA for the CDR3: TGTGCCATCAAAGGGACTAGCGGACGCACAGATACGCAGTATTTT.

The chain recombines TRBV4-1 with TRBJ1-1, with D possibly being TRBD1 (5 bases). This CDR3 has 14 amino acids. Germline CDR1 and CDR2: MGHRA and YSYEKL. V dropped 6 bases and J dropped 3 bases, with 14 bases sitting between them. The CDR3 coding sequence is TGCGCCAGCAGTCCCTCTGGGGGTTACACTGAAGCTTTCTTT. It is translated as CASSPSGGYTEAFF.

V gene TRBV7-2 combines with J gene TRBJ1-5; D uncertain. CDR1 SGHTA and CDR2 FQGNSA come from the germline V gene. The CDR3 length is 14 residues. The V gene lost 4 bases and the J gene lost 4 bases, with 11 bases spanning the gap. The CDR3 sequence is CASSSLWGNQPQHF. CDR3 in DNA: TGTGCCAGCAGCTCTCTTTGGGGTAATCAGCCCCAGCATTTT.

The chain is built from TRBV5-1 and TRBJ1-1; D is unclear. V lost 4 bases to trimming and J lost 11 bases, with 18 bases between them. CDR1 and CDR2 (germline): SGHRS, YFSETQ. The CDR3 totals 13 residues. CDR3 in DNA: TGCGCCAGCAGCGCAACGGACGCCTCTGCGGCTTTCTTT. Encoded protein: CASSATDASAAFF. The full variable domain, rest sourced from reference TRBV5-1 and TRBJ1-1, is KAGVTQTPRYLIKTRGQQVTLSCSPISGHRSVSWYQQTPGQGLQFLFEYFSETQRNKGNFPGRFSGRQFSNSRSEMNVSTLELGDSALYLCASSATDASAAFFGQGTRLTVV.

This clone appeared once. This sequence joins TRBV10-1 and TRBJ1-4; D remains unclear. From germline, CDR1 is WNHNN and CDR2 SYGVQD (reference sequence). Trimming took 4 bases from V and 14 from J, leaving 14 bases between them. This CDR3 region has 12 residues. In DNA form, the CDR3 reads TGCGCCAGCAGTGCCTCGGGAGGGAAGCTGTTTTTT. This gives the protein CASSASGGKLFF.

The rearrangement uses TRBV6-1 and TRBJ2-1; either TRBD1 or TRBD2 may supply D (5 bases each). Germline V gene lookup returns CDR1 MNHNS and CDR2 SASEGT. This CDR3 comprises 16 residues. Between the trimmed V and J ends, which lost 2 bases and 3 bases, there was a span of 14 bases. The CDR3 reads CASSETGAADYNEQFF. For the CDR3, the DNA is TGTGCCAGCAGTGAAACCGGGGCTGCTGACTACAATGAGCAGTTCTTC.

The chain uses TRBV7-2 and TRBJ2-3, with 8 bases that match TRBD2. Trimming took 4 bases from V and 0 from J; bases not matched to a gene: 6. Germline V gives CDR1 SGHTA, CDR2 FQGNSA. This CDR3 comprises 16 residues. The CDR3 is CASSCTGGTSTDTQYF. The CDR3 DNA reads TGTGCCAGCAGCTGCACGGGGGGGACTAGCACAGATACGCAGTATTTT.

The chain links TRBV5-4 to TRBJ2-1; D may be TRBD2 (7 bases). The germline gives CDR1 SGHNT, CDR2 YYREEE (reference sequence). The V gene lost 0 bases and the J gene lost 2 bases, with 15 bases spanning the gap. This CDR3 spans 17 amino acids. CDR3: CASSLGYGGGPYNEQFF. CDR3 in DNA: TGTGCCAGCAGCTTGGGCTATGGCGGGGGCCCCTACAATGAGCAGTTCTTC.

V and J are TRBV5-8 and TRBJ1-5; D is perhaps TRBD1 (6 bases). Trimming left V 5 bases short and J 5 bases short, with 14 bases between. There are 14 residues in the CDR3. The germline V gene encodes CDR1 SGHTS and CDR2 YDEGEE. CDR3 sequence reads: CASSSGGGHQPQHF. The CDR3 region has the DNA TGTGCCAGCAGTTCGGGTGGGGGCCATCAGCCCCAGCATTTT.

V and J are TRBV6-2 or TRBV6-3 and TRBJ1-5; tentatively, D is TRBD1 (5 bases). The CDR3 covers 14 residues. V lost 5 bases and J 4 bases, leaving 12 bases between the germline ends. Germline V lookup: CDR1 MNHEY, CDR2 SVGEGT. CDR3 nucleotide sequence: TGTGCCAGCAGTACAGGTGGGGGGAATCAGCCCCAGCATTTT. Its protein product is CASSTGGGNQPQHF.

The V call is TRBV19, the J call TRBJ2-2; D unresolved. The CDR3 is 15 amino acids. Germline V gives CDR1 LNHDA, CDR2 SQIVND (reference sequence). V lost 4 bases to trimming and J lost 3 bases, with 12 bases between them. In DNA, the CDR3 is TGTGCCAGTAGTAAGGGAAAAGGACACACCGGGGAGCTGTTTTTT. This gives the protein CASSKGKGHTGELFF.

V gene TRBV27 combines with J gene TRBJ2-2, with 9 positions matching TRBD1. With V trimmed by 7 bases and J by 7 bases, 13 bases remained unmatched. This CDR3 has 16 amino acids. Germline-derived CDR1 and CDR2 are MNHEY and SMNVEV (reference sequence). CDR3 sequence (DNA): TGTGCCAGCAAGTCTTCTGGGACAGGGCCCATCGGGGAGCTGTTTTTT. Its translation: CASKSSGTGPIGELFF.